This entry is about one TCR beta chain. Likely a read error: the CDR3 ends without its conserved phenylalanine or tryptophan. The DNA is omitted, as the CDR3 cannot be located on it reliably, and the CDR3 follows TCRdb's listing. Both ends counted, the CDR3 spans 12 residues. Germline-derived CDR1 and CDR2 are LGHDT and YNNKEL (reference sequence). This sample is part of a study of blood T cell repertoires in COVID-19. Study in general: Nucleic acid was either cDNA or gDNA, and it came from T cells, B-cell-depleted T cells, or PBMCs.

The repertoire was sequenced with immunoSEQ multiplex PCR; TCRdb's copy has only in-frame clones and lacks some. Of about 360,000 clones in the sample, nearly 90% were seen once. The V call is TRBV3-1 (or the pseudogene TRBV3-2), the J call TRBJ1-4. The specimen sequenced was PBMCs or T cells enriched from blood (not recorded which). This TCR was sampled from a middle-aged woman with acute COVID-19. The CDR3 protein is CASSQVGPGGVL.